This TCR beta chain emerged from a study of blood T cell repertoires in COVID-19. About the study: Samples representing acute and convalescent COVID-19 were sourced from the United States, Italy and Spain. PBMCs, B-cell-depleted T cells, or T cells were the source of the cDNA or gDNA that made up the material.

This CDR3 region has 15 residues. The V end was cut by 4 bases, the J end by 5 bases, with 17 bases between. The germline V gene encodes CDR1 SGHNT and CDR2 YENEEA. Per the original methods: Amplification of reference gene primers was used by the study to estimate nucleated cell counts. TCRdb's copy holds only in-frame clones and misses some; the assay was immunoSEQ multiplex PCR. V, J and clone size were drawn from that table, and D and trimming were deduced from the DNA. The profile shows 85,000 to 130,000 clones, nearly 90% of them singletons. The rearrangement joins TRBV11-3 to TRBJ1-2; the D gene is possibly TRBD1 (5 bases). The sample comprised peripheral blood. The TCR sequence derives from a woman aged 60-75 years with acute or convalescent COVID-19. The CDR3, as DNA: TGTGCCAGCAGCTCATCTTCCGGGACTTCATATGGCTACACCTTC. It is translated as CASSSSSGTSYGYTF. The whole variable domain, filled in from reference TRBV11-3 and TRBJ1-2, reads EAGVVQSPRYKIIEKKQPVAFWCNPISGHNTLYWYLQNLGQGPELLIRYENEEAVDDSQLPKDRFSAERLKGVDSTLKIQPAELGDSAVYLCASSSSSGTSYGYTFGSGTRLTVV.